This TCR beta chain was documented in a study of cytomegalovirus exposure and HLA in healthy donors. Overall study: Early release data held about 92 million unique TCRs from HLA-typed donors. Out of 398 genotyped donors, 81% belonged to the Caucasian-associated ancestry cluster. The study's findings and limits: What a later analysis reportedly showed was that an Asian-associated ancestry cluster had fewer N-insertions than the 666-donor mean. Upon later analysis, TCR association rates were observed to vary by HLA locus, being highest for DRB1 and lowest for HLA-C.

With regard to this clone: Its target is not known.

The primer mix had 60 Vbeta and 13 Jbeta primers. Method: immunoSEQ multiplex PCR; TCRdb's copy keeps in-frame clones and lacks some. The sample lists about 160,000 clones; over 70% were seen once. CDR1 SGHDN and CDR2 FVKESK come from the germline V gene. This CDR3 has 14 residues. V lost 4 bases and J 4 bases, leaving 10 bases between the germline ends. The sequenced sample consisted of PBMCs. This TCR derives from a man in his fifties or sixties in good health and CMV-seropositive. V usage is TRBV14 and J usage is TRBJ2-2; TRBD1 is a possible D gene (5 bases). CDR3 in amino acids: CASSRRVSTGELFF. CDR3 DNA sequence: TGTGCCAGCAGCCGCAGGGTTTCCACCGGGGAGCTGTTTTTT.